A single sample is the source of the 28 T cell receptor beta chains below, sequenced in a study of naive and memory T cell subsets. General study points: Especially in CD8 cells, naive repertoires contained a few larger clonotypes, possibly CD45RA-re-expressing memory cells.

Their target antigens are unknown. The beta constant-region primer was an equimolar mix of two oligonucleotides covering TRBC1 and TRBC2. Four rounds of PCR amplified the ligated cDNA using nested alpha and beta constant-region primers plus SP2. One entry per CDR3 protein, called by TCRdb with MiXCR from the UMI-ligation and nested PCR reads. This table holds 120,000 to 150,000 distinct CDR3 sequences, under 25% found once. Sequencing was done on a sample of naive CD8+ T cells from blood. The receptors stem from a human donor in good health.

This clonotype appeared a few times. V gene TRBV19 combines with J gene TRBJ1-5; D is unresolved. The CDR3 has 17 amino acids. Trimming shortened V by 0 bases and J by 2 bases, and 14 bases separated the two germline ends. Germline loops: CDR1 LNHDA, CDR2 SQIVND (reference sequence). The CDR3 bases are TGTGCCAGTAGTATAGATAGCGGGTTTTCTGGCAATCAGCCCCAGCATTTT. As protein: CASSIDSGFSGNQPQHF.

The chain employs TRBV12-3 or TRBV12-4 and TRBJ2-5, with TRBD1 matching 12 bases. Unmatched junction bases numbered 6, after V lost 5 bases and J lost 5 bases. The CDR3 spans 15 residues. CDR3 sequence: CASSPGTGGVETQYF. The CDR3 region has the DNA TGTGCCAGCAGTCCCGGGACAGGGGGCGTTGAGACCCAGTACTTC.

This chain joins TRBV7-6 and TRBJ1-4; D may be TRBD1 (6 bases). The CDR3 spans 13 residues. Germline loops: CDR1 SGHVS, CDR2 FNYEAQ. Between the trimmed V and J ends, which lost 1 base and 6 bases, there was a span of 6 bases. The CDR3 loop reads CASSLEGDEKLFF. CDR3 nucleotide sequence: TGTGCCAGCAGCTTAGAGGGGGATGAAAAACTGTTTTTT.

This clonotype showed up many times. This chain joins TRBV20-1 and TRBJ1-2; D call uncertain. Trimming removed 4 bases from V and 2 bases from J, with 8 bases in between. The CDR3 extends over 12 amino acids. Germline V gene sequence: CDR1 DFQATT, CDR2 SNEGSKA (reference sequence). CDR3: CSATGINYGYTF. The CDR3, as DNA: TGCAGTGCTACAGGAATCAACTATGGCTACACCTTC.

The J gene is TRBJ2-7, the V gene TRBV5-1; 9 bases align to TRBD2. The CDR3 length is 15 residues. The trim removed 1 base at V and 6 bases at J, leaving 8 bases unmatched. The germline V gene encodes CDR1 SGHRS and CDR2 YFSETQ. The CDR3 is CASSLQVAGDGEQYF. The CDR3 DNA reads TGCGCCAGCAGCTTGCAGGTAGCGGGAGATGGCGAGCAGTACTTC.

This clonotype was counted a few times. This chain joins TRBV29-1 and TRBJ2-1; no clear D. This CDR3 spans 9 amino acids. Trimming took off 3 bases at V and 6 bases at J, with 0 bases between the two ends. Germline CDR1 SQVTM, CDR2 ANQGSEA. CDR3 DNA: TGCAGCGTTGACAATGAGCAGTTCTTC. This translates into CSVDNEQFF.

The V gene is TRBV7-2, the J gene TRBJ2-1; 7 bases match TRBD2. The CDR3 extends over 16 amino acids. V gave up 1 base and J gave up 0 bases; unmatched junction bases: 3. Germline CDR1 and CDR2: SGHTA and FQGNSA. Written as DNA, the CDR3 is TGTGCCAGCAGCTTAGTAACGGGAGGCTCCTACAATGAGCAGTTCTTC. Its translation: CASSLVTGGSYNEQFF.

This clonotype was detected only once. The CDR3 does not end in the conserved phenylalanine or tryptophan, so this is likely a read error. J is TRBJ1-1 and V is TRBV4-1; D uncertain. The CDR3 is made up of 11 amino acids. V gave up 8 bases and J gave up 6 bases, with 10 bases separating them. In germline, CDR1 is MGHRA, CDR2 YSYEKL. In DNA form, the CDR3 reads TGCGCCAGCGGCGTCTACGCTGAAGCTTTCTCT. This codes for CASGVYAEAFS.

This clonotype was counted between two and nine times. V usage is TRBV7-9 and J usage is TRBJ1-2; D is undetermined. This CDR3 region has 13 residues. CDR1 SEHNR and CDR2 FQNEAQ come from the germline V gene (reference sequence). V was cut by 2 bases and J by 5 bases, with 9 bases left in between. CDR3 bases: TGTGCCAGCAGCTTAAGCCCAGCATATGGCTACACCTTC. Translating gives CASSLSPAYGYTF.

The CDR3 here is CASSGGDGYTF. In DNA, the CDR3 is TGTGCCAGCAGTGGAGGGGATGGCTACACCTTC. This rearrangement joins TRBV2 to TRBJ1-2, with D possibly being TRBD1 (5 bases). Germline lookup yields CDR1 SNHLY and CDR2 FYNNEI. There are 11 residues in the CDR3. The ends were cut back, 4 bases at V and 6 bases at J, with 6 bases in the middle. The full variable domain, completed using reference TRBV2 and TRBJ1-2, is EPEVTQTPSHQVTQMGQEVILRCVPISNHLYFYWYRQILGQKVEFLVSFYNNEISEKSEIFDDQFSVERPDGSNFTLKIRSTKLEDSAMYFCASSGGDGYTFGSGTRLTVV.

In its sample, this clonotype was seen a few times. This chain joins TRBV4-1 and TRBJ2-7; D is unresolved. The CDR3 totals 14 residues. The germline CDR1 and CDR2 sequences are MGHRA and YSYEKL. Trimming stripped 0 bases from V and 7 bases from J, with 13 bases between. The CDR3 DNA follows: TGCGCCAGCAGCCAAGAAGCATCTGCGTGGGAGCAGTACTTC. It is translated as CASSQEASAWEQYF.

The chain links TRBV5-1 to TRBJ2-1; D is perhaps TRBD2 (5 bases). The germline CDR1 and CDR2 sequences are SGHRS and YFSETQ. Trimming took off 3 bases at V and 5 bases at J, with 6 bases between the two ends. The CDR3 is 12 residues long. CDR3 bases: TGCGCCAGCAGCTGGCGGGACAATGAGCAGTTCTTC. This encodes CASSWRDNEQFF.

This clonotype has just a few counts. The chain carries TRBV12-3 or TRBV12-4 and TRBJ1-2; D remains unclear. Trimming took off 3 bases at V and 0 bases at J, with 14 bases between the two ends. This CDR3 is built from 16 residues. CDR3 in DNA: TGTGCCAGCAGTTTTTGGTTTGACACAGCTAACTATGGCTACACCTTC. Amino acids: CASSFWFDTANYGYTF.

This chain connects TRBV19 to TRBJ2-7; D may be TRBD2 (6 bases). V was shortened by 1 base and J by 2 bases, with 9 bases between the two germline ends. The CDR3 consists of 14 residues. CDR1 and CDR2 from the germline V gene are LNHDA and SQIVND (reference sequence). The CDR3 here is CASSIVSGAYEQYF. The CDR3 DNA follows: TGTGCCAGTAGTATAGTTTCGGGAGCCTACGAGCAGTACTTC. Using reference TRBV19 and TRBJ2-7 for the parts outside the CDR3, the full variable domain is DGGITQSPKYLFRKEGQNVTLSCEQNLNHDAMYWYRQDPGQGLRLIYYSQIVNDFQKGDIAEGYSVSREKKESFPLTVTSAQKNPTAFYLCASSIVSGAYEQYFGPGTRLTVT.

This clonotype was recorded a few times. This chain uses TRBV28 with TRBJ1-4; TRBD1 matches 8 bases. The CDR3 sequence is 14 residues long. The V gene end was trimmed by 3 bases and the J gene end by 7 bases; junction bases not matched to a gene: 4. Germline CDR1 MDHEN, CDR2 SYDVKM. The CDR3 nucleotides are TGTGCCAGCAGTTTTCAGGGGGCAGGTGAAAAACTGTTTTTT. Amino acids: CASSFQGAGEKLFF.

This sequence joins TRBV9 and TRBJ2-7; 8 nucleotides line up with TRBD2. The CDR3 contains 18 residues. Germline V gene data show CDR1 as SGDLS and CDR2 as YYNGEE. V dropped 0 bases and J dropped 4; count of bases not matched to a gene: 15. The CDR3 here is CASSVDPTRDTGGYEQYF. CDR3 sequence (DNA): TGTGCCAGCAGCGTAGATCCCACGAGGGACACGGGAGGGTACGAGCAGTACTTC.

Only a few counts were recorded for this clonotype. This chain uses TRBV11-1 with TRBJ1-1, with D maybe TRBD1 (6 bases). With 2 bases removed from V and 7 bases from J, the gap between germline ends came to 14 bases. Germline-derived CDR1 and CDR2 are SGHAT and FQDESV (reference sequence). The CDR3 covers 14 residues. The CDR3 loop is CASSLSAGVGEAFF. The CDR3 nucleotides read TGTGCCAGCAGCTTATCGGCAGGGGTAGGTGAAGCTTTCTTT. Drawing the rest from reference TRBV11-1 and TRBJ1-1, the complete variable domain is EAEVAQSPRYKITEKSQAVAFWCDPISGHATLYWYRQILGQGPELLVQFQDESVVDDSQLPKDRFSAERLKGVDSTLKIQPAELGDSAMYLCASSLSAGVGEAFFGQGTRLTVV.

This clonotype came up a few times. V gene TRBV20-1 combines with J gene TRBJ2-7, with unresolved D. The CDR3 runs to 13 residues. CDR1 DFQATT and CDR2 SNEGSKA come from the germline V gene (reference sequence). V lost 3 bases, J lost 0 bases, and 9 bases lay in between. This chain's CDR3 is CSASNPISYEQYF. CDR3 nucleotides: TGCAGTGCTAGTAACCCGATCTCCTACGAGCAGTACTTC.

The V and J genes are TRBV5-1 and TRBJ1-1; D perhaps matches TRBD1 (6 bases). V lost 3 bases and J lost 0, with 12 bases in between. Germline V gene lookup returns CDR1 SGHRS and CDR2 YFSETQ. This CDR3 region has 15 residues. For the CDR3, the DNA is TGCGCCAGCAGCTCTCCGGACAGTATGAACACTGAAGCTTTCTTT. Encoded protein: CASSSPDSMNTEAFF.

The chain links TRBV4-1 to TRBJ1-1; D not certain. CDR3 length: 14 amino acids. Germline values: CDR1 MGHRA, CDR2 YSYEKL. V lost 1 base to trimming and J lost 7 bases, with 13 bases between them. The CDR3, as DNA: TGCGCCAGCAGCCAAGCCCTCGGGCCAGATGAAGCTTTCTTT. Its protein is CASSQALGPDEAFF.

The CDR3 bases are TGTGCCAGCCAGGGGGGTGCCTACGAGCAGTACTTC. Translating gives CASQGGAYEQYF. This chain uses TRBV28 with TRBJ2-7; D is possibly TRBD1 (7 bases). CDR3 length equals 12 residues. Trimming shortened V by 8 bases and J by 2 bases, and 10 bases separated the two germline ends. Looked up from germline, CDR1 is MDHEN and CDR2 is SYDVKM.

This clonotype has just a few counts. The chain has TRBV7-9 and TRBJ2-7; 11 nucleotides match TRBD1. CDR1 is SEHNR and CDR2 is FQNEAQ in the germline V gene (reference sequence). Unmatched junction bases numbered 6, after V lost 3 bases and J lost 5 bases. This CDR3 is built from 15 residues. CDR3 amino acids: CASSFWTGGVDEQYF. Written as DNA, the CDR3 is TGTGCCAGCAGCTTTTGGACAGGGGGCGTGGACGAGCAGTACTTC.

This sequence joins TRBV6-2 or TRBV6-3 and TRBJ1-1, with a possible D match to TRBD1 (5 bases). Trimming shortened V by 4 bases and J by 5 bases, and 11 bases separated the two germline ends. From germline, CDR1 is MNHEY and CDR2 SVGEGT. The CDR3 contains 13 residues. The chain's CDR3 is CASSWTIGTEAFF. The CDR3 bases are TGTGCCAGCAGTTGGACAATAGGGACTGAAGCTTTCTTT.

This clonotype was seen more than once but under ten times. The chain couples TRBV29-1 to TRBJ2-2; D may be TRBD1 (6 bases). The germline gives CDR1 SQVTM, CDR2 ANQGSEA. V shed 6 bases and J shed 5 bases, with 13 bases lying between them. The CDR3 totals 13 residues. The CDR3 region has the DNA TGCAGCGTGGTACAGGGCTTGACCGGGGAGCTGTTTTTT. This gives the protein CSVVQGLTGELFF.

The J gene is TRBJ2-3, the V gene TRBV28; weak D call: TRBD2 (5 bases). Looked up from germline, CDR1 is MDHEN and CDR2 is SYDVKM. This CDR3 region has 15 residues. The V gene lost 3 bases and the J gene lost 2 bases, with 12 bases spanning the gap. As DNA, the CDR3 is TGTGCCAGCAGTTTGGGAGCAGACAACACAGATACGCAGTATTTT. Translation gives CASSLGADNTDTQYF.

This clonotype appeared a few times. V usage is TRBV28 and J usage is TRBJ2-1; 8 nucleotides line up with TRBD1. Germline CDR1 MDHEN, CDR2 SYDVKM. V lost 7 bases, J lost 10 bases, and 12 bases stayed unmatched. This CDR3 comprises 14 residues. The CDR3 DNA follows: TGTGCCAGCATTCCCAGGACAGGGAACGACGAGCAGTTCTTC. This codes for CASIPRTGNDEQFF.

This clonotype was seen only a few times. The V call is TRBV11-2, the J call TRBJ2-2; possible D gene TRBD2, 7 bases. Trimming pared 4 bases from V and 0 bases from J, leaving 12 bases between. CDR3 size: 16 residues. The germline V gene encodes CDR1 SGHAT and CDR2 FQNNGV. CDR3 DNA: TGTGCCAGCAGCTCCTGGGGGGGCGCGAACACCGGGGAGCTGTTTTTT. Its translation is CASSSWGGANTGELFF.

The rearrangement links TRBV24-1 to TRBJ2-1, with 10 bases that match TRBD1. J was trimmed by 0 bases and V by 7 bases; bases with no gene match: 8. From germline, CDR1 is KGHDR and CDR2 SFDVKD. The CDR3 runs to 17 residues. CDR3 DNA: TGTGCCACCAGGGGACCGGACAGGGGGGGCTCCTACAATGAGCAGTTCTTC. Residues: CATRGPDRGGSYNEQFF.